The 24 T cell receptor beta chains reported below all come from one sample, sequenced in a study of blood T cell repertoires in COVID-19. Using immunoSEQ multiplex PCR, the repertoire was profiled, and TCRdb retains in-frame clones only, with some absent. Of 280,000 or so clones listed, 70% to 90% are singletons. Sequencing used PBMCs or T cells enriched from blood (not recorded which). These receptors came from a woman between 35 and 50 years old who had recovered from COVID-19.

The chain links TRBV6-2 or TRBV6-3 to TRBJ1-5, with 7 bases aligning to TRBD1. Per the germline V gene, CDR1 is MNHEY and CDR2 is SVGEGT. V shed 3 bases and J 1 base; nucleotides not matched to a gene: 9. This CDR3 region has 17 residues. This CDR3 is CASSYDHRGTSNQPQHF. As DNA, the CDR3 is TGTGCCAGCAGTTATGACCACAGGGGTACGAGCAATCAGCCCCAGCATTTT.

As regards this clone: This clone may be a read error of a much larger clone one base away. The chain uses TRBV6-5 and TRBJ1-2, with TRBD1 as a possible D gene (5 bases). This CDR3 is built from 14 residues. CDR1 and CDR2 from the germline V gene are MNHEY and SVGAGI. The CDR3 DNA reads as TGTGCCAGCAGTTACTCTAAAGGGGACTATGGCTACATCTTC. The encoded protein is CASSYSKGDYGYIF.

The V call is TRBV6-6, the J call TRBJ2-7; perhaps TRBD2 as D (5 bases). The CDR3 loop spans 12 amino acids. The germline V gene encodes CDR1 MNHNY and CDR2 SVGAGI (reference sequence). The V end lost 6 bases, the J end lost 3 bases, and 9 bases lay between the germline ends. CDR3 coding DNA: TGTGCCAGCAGCCCCGAGGGCTACGAGCAGTACTTC. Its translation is CASSPEGYEQYF.

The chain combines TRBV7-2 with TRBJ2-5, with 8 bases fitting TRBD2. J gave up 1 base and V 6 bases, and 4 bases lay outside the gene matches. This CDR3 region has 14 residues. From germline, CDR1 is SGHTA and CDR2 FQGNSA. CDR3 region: CASSSTSGQETQYF. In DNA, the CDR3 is TGTGCCAGCAGTTCTACTAGCGGCCAAGAGACCCAGTACTTC.

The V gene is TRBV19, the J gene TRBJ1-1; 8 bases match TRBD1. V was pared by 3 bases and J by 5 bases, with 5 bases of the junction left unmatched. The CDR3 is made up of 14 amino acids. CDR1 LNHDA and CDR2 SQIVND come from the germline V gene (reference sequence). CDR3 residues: CASSISDRATEAFF. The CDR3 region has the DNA TGTGCCAGTAGTATTTCGGACAGGGCAACTGAAGCTTTCTTT.

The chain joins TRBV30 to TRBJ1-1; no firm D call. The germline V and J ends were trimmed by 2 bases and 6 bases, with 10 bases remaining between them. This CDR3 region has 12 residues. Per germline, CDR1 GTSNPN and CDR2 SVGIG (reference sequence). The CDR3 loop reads CAWSYGLAEAFF. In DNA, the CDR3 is TGTGCCTGGAGTTACGGGTTAGCTGAAGCTTTCTTT.

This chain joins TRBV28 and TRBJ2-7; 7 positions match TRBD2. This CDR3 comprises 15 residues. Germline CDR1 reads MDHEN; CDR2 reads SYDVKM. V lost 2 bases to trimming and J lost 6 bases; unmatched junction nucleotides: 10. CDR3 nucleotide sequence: TGTGCCAGCAGTTTAGGGGCGGGGAGGGTACGCGAGCAGTACTTC. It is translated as CASSLGAGRVREQYF.

The DNA for the CDR3 is TGCGCCAGCAGCCACCTCAGCGGGAGCCCATACAATGAGCAGTTCTTC. Translated, it gives CASSHLSGSPYNEQFF. The V and J genes are TRBV4-1 and TRBJ2-1, with 8 bases matching TRBD2. V lost 3 bases, J lost 4 bases, and 8 bases stayed unmatched. Germline V gives CDR1 MGHRA, CDR2 YSYEKL. This CDR3 region has 16 residues.

The CDR3 bases are TGTGCCAGCAGCTGGGGTCGGGCGGGAGGCACAGATACGCAGTATTTT. This sequence encodes CASSWGRAGGTDTQYF. The J gene is TRBJ2-3, the V gene TRBV7-2; TRBD2 matches at 7 bases. CDR3 length: 16 residues. The junction had 8 bases not matched to a gene; V was cut back by 4 bases and J by 1 base. Germline V gives CDR1 SGHTA, CDR2 FQGNSA.

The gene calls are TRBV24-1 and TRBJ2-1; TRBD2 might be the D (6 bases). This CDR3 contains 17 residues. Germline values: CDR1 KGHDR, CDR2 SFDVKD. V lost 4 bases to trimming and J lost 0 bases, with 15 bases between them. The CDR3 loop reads CATSDSLAHSSYNEQFF. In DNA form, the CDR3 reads TGTGCCACCAGTGACTCACTAGCCCACAGCTCCTACAATGAGCAGTTCTTC.

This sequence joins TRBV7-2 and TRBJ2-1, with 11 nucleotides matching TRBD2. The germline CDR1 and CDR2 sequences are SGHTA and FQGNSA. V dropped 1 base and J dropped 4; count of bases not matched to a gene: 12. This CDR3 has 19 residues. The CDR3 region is CASSLVPPGTSGFYNEQFF. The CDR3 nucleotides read TGTGCCAGCAGCTTAGTGCCCCCCGGGACTAGCGGATTTTACAATGAGCAGTTCTTC.

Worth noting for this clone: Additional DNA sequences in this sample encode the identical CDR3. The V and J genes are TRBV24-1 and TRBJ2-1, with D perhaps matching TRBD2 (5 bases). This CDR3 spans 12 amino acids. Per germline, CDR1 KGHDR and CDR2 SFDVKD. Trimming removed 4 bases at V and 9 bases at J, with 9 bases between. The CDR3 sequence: CATSDFGGEQFF. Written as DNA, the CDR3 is TGTGCCACCAGTGACTTCGGAGGTGAGCAGTTCTTC.

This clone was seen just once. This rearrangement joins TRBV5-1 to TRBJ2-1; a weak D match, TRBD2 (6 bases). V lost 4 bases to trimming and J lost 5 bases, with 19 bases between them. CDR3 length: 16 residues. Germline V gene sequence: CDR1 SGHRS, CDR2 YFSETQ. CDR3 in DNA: TGCGCCAGCAGCCCTGATATAAGTAGGACTAACAATGAGCAGTTCTTC. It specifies CASSPDISRTNNEQFF. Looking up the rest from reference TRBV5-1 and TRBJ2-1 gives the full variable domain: KAGVTQTPRYLIKTRGQQVTLSCSPISGHRSVSWYQQTPGQGLQFLFEYFSETQRNKGNFPGRFSGRQFSNSRSEMNVSTLELGDSALYLCASSPDISRTNNEQFFGPGTRLTVL.

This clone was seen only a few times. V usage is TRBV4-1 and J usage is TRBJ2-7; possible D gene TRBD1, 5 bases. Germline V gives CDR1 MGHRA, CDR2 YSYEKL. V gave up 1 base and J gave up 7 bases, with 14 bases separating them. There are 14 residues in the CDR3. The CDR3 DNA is TGCGCCAGCAGCCAAGTTTTGGGGCCCTGGGAGCAGTACTTC. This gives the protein CASSQVLGPWEQYF.

In DNA, the CDR3 is TGCAGCGTTGAAGAAGGGGGTTCTTACGGTGGCTACACCTTC. Its protein product is CSVEEGGSYGGYTF. V and J are TRBV29-1 and TRBJ1-2, with D maybe TRBD1 (6 bases). The V gene's germline CDR1 is SQVTM and CDR2 ANQGSEA. Trimming shortened V by 0 bases and J by 7 bases, and 15 bases separated the two germline ends. The CDR3 runs 14 residues.

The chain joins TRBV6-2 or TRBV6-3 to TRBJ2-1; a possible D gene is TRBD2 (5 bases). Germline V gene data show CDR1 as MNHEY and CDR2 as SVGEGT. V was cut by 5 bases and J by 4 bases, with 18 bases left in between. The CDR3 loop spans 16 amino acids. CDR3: CASSLSAGFAYNEQFF. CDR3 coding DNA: TGTGCCAGCAGTCTGTCGGCGGGCTTTGCTTACAATGAGCAGTTCTTC.

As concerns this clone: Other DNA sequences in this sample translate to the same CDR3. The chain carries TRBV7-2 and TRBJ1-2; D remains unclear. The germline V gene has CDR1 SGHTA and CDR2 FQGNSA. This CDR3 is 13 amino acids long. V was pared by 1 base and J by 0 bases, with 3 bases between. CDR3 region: CASSLDTNYGYTF. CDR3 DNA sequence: TGTGCCAGCAGCTTAGACACTAACTATGGCTACACCTTC. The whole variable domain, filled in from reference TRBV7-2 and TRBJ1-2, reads GAGVSQSPSNKVTEKGKDVELRCDPISGHTALYWYRQSLGQGLEFLIYFQGNSAPDKSGLPSDRFSAERTGGSVSTLTIQRTQQEDSAVYLCASSLDTNYGYTFGSGTRLTVV.

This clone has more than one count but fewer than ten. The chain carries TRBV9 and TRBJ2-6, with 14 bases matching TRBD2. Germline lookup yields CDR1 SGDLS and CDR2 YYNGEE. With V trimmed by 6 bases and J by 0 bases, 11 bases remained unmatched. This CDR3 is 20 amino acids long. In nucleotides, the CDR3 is TGTGCCAGCACCAGAACCGGGACTAGCGGGGGTTACTCTGGGGCCAACGTCCTGACTTTC. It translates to CASTRTGTSGGYSGANVLTF.

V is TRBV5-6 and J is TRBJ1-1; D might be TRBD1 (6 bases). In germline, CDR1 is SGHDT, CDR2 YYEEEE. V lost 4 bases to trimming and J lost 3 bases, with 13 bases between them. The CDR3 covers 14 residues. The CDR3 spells CASSNREGDTEAFF. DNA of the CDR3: TGTGCCAGCAGCAACAGGGAAGGGGACACTGAAGCTTTCTTT. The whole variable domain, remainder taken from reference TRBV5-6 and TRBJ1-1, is DAGVTQSPTHLIKTRGQQVTLRCSPKSGHDTVSWYQQALGQGPQFIFQYYEEEERQRGNFPDRFSGHQFPNYSSELNVNALLLGDSALYLCASSNREGDTEAFFGQGTRLTVV.

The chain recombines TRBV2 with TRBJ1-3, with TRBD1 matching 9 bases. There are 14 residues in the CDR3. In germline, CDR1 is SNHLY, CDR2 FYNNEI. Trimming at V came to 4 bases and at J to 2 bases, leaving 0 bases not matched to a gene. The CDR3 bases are TGTGCCAGCAGTGGGGACAGGGCTGGAAACACCATATATTTT. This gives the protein CASSGDRAGNTIYF.

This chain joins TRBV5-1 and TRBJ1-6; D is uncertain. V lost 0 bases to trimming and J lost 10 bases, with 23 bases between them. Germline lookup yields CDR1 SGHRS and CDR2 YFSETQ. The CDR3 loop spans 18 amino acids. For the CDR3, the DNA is TGCGCCAGCAGCTTGGTAGGTGCAGCGGGAGCAAGCCCCTCACCCCTCCACTTT. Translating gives CASSLVGAAGASPSPLHF.

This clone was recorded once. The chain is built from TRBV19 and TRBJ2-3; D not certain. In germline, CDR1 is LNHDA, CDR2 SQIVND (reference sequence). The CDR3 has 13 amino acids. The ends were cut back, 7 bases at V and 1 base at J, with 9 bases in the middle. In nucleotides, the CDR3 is TGTGCCAGTAAAAGTAGTCGCACAGATACGCAGTATTTT. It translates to CASKSSRTDTQYF.

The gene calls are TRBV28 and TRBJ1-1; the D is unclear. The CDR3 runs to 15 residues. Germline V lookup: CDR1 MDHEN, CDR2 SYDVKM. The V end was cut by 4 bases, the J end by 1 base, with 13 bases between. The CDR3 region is CASSSSSAGNTEAFF. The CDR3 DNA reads TGTGCCAGCAGTTCCTCCTCTGCCGGGAACACTGAAGCTTTCTTT.

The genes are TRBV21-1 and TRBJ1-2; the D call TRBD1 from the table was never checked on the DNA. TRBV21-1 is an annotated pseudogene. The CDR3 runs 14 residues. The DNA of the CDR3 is TGTGCCAGCAGCAAACTCCAGGTTCGTTATGGCTACACCTTC. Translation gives CASSKLQVRYGYTF.